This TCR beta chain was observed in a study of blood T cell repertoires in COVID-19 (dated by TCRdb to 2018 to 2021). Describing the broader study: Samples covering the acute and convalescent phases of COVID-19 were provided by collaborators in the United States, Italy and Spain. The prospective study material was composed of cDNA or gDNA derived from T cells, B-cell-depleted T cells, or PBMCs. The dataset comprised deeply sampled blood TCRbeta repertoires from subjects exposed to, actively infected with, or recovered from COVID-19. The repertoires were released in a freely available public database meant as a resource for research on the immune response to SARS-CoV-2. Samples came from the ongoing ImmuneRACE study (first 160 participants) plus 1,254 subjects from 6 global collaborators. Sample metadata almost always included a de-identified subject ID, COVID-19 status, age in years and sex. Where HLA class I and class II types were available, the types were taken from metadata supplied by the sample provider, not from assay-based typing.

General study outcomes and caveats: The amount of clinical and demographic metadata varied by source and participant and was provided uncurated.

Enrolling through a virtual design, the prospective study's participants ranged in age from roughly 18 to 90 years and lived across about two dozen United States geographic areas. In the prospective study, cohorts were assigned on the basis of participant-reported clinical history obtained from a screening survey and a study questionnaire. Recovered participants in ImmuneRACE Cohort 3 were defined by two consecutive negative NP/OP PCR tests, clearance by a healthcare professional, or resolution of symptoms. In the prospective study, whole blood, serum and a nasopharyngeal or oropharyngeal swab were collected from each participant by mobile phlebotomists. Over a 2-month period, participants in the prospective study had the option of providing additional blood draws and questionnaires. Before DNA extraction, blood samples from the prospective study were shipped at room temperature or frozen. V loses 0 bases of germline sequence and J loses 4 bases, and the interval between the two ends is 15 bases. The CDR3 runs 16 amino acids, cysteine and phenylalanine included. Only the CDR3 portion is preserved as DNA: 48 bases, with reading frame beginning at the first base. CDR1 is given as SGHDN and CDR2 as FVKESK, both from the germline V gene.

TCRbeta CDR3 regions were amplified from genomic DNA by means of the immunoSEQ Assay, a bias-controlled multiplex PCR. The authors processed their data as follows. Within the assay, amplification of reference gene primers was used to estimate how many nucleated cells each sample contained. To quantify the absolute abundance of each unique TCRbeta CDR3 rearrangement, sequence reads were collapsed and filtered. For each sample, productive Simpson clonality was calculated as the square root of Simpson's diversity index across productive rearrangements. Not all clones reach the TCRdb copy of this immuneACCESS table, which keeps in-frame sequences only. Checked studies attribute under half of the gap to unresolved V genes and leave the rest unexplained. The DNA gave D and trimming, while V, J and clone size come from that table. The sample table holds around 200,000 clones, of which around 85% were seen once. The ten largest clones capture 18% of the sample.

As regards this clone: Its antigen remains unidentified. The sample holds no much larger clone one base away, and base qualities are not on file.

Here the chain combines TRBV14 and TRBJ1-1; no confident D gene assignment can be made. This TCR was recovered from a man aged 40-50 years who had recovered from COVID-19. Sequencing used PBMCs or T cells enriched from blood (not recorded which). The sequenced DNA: TGTGCCAGCAGCCAAGAGGGTGGAGGGTTAGTCACTGAAGCTTTCTTT. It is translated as CASSQEGGGLVTEAFF. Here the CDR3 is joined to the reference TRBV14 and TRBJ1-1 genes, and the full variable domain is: EAGVTQFPSHSVIEKGQTVTLRCDPISGHDNLYWYRRVMGKEIKFLLHFVKESKQDESGMPNNRFLAERTGGTYSTLKVQPAELEDSGVYFCASSQEGGGLVTEAFFGQGTRLTVV.